The 5 T cell receptor beta chains listed next were all sequenced from one sample in a study of CD8+ T cells in alopecia areata. The authors extracted RNA and reverse transcribed it into cDNA as the sequencing template. Profiled with immunoSEQ multiplex PCR; TCRdb holds only in-frame clones, not every one. Of some 100,000 clones listed, over 60% are singletons. The sequenced material came from CD4+ T cells sorted from blood. These receptor sequences come from a human donor in good health.

The chain employs TRBV2 and TRBJ2-5; D gene uncertain. The germline V and J ends were trimmed by 6 bases and 2 bases, with 28 bases remaining between them. The germline gives CDR1 SNHLY, CDR2 FYNNEI. This CDR3 region has 19 residues. CDR3 sequence reads: CASRRTPPSLPYYQETQYF. The CDR3 nucleotides read TGTGCCAGCAGACGCACCCCCCCGTCCCTTCCTTACTATCAAGAGACCCAGTACTTC.

This clone was picked up a small number of times. The chain couples TRBV2 to TRBJ2-5; the D gene is possibly TRBD1 (6 bases). The CDR3 loop spans 13 amino acids. V lost 10 bases, J lost 3 bases, and 15 bases lay in between. Germline loops: CDR1 SNHLY, CDR2 FYNNEI. Here the CDR3 reads CATAGTHKETQYF. For the CDR3, the DNA is TGTGCCACCGCCGGGACACATAAAGAGACCCAGTACTTC.

The rearrangement uses TRBV30 and TRBJ2-2, with 10 bases lining up with TRBD1. The V segment lost 4 bases and the J segment 4 bases; nucleotides outside the gene matches: 3. CDR1 is GTSNPN and CDR2 is SVGIG in the germline V gene (reference sequence). The CDR3 runs 14 residues. The CDR3 loop reads CAWMRTGGTGELFF. The CDR3 coding sequence is TGTGCCTGGATGAGGACAGGGGGCACCGGGGAGCTGTTTTTT.

This clone was counted a few times. This chain joins TRBV14 and TRBJ2-2; TRBD2 aligns across 7 bases. After removal of 5 bases from V and 1 base from J, the junction contained 4 bases not matched to a gene. Germline lookup yields CDR1 SGHDN and CDR2 FVKESK. The CDR3 is 15 amino acids. CDR3 sequence: CASSSGGRNTGELFF. The CDR3 DNA is TGTGCCAGCAGCTCCGGGGGGAGGAACACCGGGGAGCTGTTTTTT.

The CDR3 DNA follows: TGCGCCAGCAGCCAAGATTTTCGGGCACAGGGTCCGAACACCGGGGAGCTGTTTTTT. Its protein is CASSQDFRAQGPNTGELFF. The rearrangement joins TRBV4-1 to TRBJ2-2, with D possibly being TRBD1 (6 bases). The CDR3 has 19 amino acids. V was pared by 0 bases and J by 0 bases, with 17 bases between. Germline V lookup: CDR1 MGHRA, CDR2 YSYEKL.